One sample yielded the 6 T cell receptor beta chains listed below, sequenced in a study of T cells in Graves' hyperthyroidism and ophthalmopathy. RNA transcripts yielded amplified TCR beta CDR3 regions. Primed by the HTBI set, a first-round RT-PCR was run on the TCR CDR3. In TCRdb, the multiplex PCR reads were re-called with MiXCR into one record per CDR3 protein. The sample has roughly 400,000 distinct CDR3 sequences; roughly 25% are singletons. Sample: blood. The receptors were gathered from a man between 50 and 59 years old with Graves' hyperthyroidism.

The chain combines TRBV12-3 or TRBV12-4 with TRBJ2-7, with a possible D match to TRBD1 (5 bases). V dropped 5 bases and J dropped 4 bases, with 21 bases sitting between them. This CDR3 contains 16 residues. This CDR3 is CASSHRQPPDQYEQYF. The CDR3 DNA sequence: TGTGCCAGCAGTCACAGACAGCCCCCGGACCAATACGAGCAGTACTTC.

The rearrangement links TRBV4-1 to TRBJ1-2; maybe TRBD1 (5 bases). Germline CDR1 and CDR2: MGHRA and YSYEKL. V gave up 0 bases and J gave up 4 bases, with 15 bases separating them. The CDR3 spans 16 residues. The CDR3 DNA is TGCGCCAGCAGCCAAGATTCCGGGGCGCGGAGCTATGGCTACACCTTC. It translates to CASSQDSGARSYGYTF.

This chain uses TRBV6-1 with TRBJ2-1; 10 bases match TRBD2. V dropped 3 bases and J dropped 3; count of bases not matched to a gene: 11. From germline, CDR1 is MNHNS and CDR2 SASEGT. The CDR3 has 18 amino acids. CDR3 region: CASSDRTSGLFGYNEQFF. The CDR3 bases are TGTGCCAGCAGTGACCGGACTAGCGGCCTTTTCGGCTACAATGAGCAGTTCTTC.

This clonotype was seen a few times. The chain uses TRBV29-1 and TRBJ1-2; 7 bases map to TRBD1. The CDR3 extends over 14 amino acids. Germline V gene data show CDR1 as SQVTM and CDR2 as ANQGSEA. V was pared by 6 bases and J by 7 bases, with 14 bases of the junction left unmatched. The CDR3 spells CSVLNVQGRSGYTF. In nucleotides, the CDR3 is TGCAGCGTCCTCAACGTACAGGGGAGGAGTGGCTACACCTTC.

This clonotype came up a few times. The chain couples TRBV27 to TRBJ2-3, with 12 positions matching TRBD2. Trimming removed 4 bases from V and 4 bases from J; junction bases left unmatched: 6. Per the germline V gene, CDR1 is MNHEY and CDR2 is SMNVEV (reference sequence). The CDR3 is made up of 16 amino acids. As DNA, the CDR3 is TGTGCCAGCAGTTCCAGACTAGCGGGAGTATCAGATACGCAGTATTTT. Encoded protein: CASSSRLAGVSDTQYF.

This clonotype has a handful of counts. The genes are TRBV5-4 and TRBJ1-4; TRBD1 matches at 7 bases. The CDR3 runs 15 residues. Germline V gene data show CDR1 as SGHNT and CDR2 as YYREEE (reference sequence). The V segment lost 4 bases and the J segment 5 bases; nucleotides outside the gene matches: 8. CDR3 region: CASSPRTGENEKLFF. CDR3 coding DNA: TGTGCCAGCAGCCCACGGACAGGAGAAAATGAAAAACTGTTTTTT.